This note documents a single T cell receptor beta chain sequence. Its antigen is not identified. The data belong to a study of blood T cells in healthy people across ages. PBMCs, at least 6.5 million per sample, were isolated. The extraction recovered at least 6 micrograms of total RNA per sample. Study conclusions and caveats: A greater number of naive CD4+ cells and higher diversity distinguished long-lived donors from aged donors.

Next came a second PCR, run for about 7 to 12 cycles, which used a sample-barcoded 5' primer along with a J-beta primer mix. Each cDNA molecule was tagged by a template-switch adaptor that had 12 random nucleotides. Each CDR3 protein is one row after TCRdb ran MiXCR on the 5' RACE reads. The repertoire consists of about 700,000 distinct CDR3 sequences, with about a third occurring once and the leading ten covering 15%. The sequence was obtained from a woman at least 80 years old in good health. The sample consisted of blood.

The CDR3, as DNA: TGTGCCAGCAGTGCAGAGTACAATGAGCAGTTCTTC. It specifies CASSAEYNEQFF. This chain links TRBV6-1 with TRBJ2-1, with unresolved D. This CDR3 has 12 amino acids. Germline V gene data show CDR1 as MNHNS and CDR2 as SASEGT. Trimming stripped 4 bases from V and 4 bases from J, with 5 bases between.